One and the same sample provided the 28 T cell receptor beta chains below, sequenced in a study of blood T cell repertoires in COVID-19. Method: immunoSEQ multiplex PCR; TCRdb's copy keeps in-frame clones and lacks some. This table holds under 500,000 clones, 70% to 90% found once. The material sequenced was PBMCs or T cells enriched from blood (not recorded which). The receptors stem from a woman aged 18-29 years with acute COVID-19.

The genes are TRBV7-9 and TRBJ1-3; TRBD1 agrees at 7 bases. With 1 base clipped from V and 3 bases from J, the junction kept 3 bases outside the gene matches. The CDR3 spans 15 residues. Germline V gives CDR1 SEHNR, CDR2 FQNEAQ (reference sequence). The CDR3 spells CASSLGQGIGNTIYF. The DNA for the CDR3 is TGTGCCAGCAGCTTAGGACAGGGAATTGGAAACACCATATATTTT.

J is TRBJ1-2 and V is TRBV7-2, with 10 bases aligning to TRBD1. The CDR3 is 16 residues long. The germline CDR1 and CDR2 sequences are SGHTA and FQGNSA. V lost 4 bases and J lost 4; bases outside the gene matches: 9. The CDR3 here is CASSSRDRGPLYGYTF. The CDR3 DNA sequence: TGTGCCAGCAGCTCCCGGGACAGGGGTCCCCTCTATGGCTACACCTTC.

This clone was found once. V gene TRBV5-6 combines with J gene TRBJ2-3; D possibly corresponds to TRBD2 (6 bases). Germline loops: CDR1 SGHDT, CDR2 YYEEEE. Between the trimmed V and J ends, which lost 4 bases and 1 base, there was a span of 19 bases. The CDR3 consists of 17 residues. CDR3 sequence (DNA): TGTGCCAGCAGCCCTTTTCTAGGAGGGCCGCGCACAGATACGCAGTATTTT. Amino acid sequence: CASSPFLGGPRTDTQYF.

The chain has TRBV24-1 and TRBJ2-1; 13 bases are a match to TRBD2. CDR3 size: 18 residues. The germline CDR1 and CDR2 sequences are KGHDR and SFDVKD. The junction had 6 bases not matched to a gene; V was cut back by 4 bases and J by 1 base. The CDR3 DNA sequence: TGTGCCACCAGTGACAGACTAGCGGGAGGCCCTTCCTACAATGAGCAGTTCTTC. It codes for CATSDRLAGGPSYNEQFF.

The chain carries TRBV16 and TRBJ1-5; D not resolved. V lost 3 bases, J lost 7 bases, and 19 bases lay in between. The CDR3 has 16 residues. Germline V gene sequence: CDR1 KGHSY, CDR2 FQNENV. CDR3 DNA: TGTGCCAGCAGCCAGCCCCCTCCCCCGGGAAACCAGCCCCAGCATTTT. Encoded protein: CASSQPPPPGNQPQHF.

The J gene is TRBJ1-5, the V gene TRBV9, with no clear D. Germline V gene sequence: CDR1 SGDLS, CDR2 YYNGEE. The CDR3 runs to 14 residues. Trimming shortened V by 0 bases and J by 3 bases, and 7 bases separated the two germline ends. The CDR3 DNA follows: TGTGCCAGCAGCGTAGGAGGAGCCAATCAGCCCCAGCATTTT. Amino acid sequence: CASSVGGANQPQHF.

The chain is built from TRBV5-1 and TRBJ2-7; possible D gene TRBD2, 6 bases. Germline V gene lookup returns CDR1 SGHRS and CDR2 YFSETQ. The CDR3 is made up of 16 amino acids. V was pared by 0 bases and J by 2 bases, with 15 bases between. The CDR3 is CASSLEGLATTYEQYF. The CDR3 nucleotides read TGCGCCAGCAGCTTGGAGGGCCTAGCGACCACCTACGAGCAGTACTTC.

The rearrangement links TRBV4-3 to TRBJ1-4; 7 bases are shared with TRBD1. Trimming cost V 1 base and J 8 bases; bases outside gene matches: 10. The CDR3 contains 16 residues. Germline V gives CDR1 LGHNA, CDR2 YSLEER. CDR3 DNA: TGCGCCAGCAGCCAAGTCGTCTTGGGACAGCCGGAAAAACTGTTTTTT. Translating it yields CASSQVVLGQPEKLFF.

The chain joins TRBV7-3 to TRBJ2-2; a possible D gene is TRBD1 (6 bases). This CDR3 contains 15 residues. The V end was cut by 0 bases, the J end by 3 bases, with 8 bases between. Germline lookup yields CDR1 SGHTA and CDR2 FQGTGA. The chain's CDR3 is CASSLTGTYTGELFF. In nucleotides, the CDR3 is TGTGCCAGCAGCTTAACGGGGACATACACCGGGGAGCTGTTTTTT.

The chain joins TRBV4-3 to TRBJ1-5; 7 nucleotides match TRBD1. V dropped 0 bases and J dropped 2; count of bases not matched to a gene: 7. CDR1 LGHNA and CDR2 YSLEER come from the germline V gene. This CDR3 region has 17 residues. The CDR3 DNA follows: TGCGCCAGCAGCCAAGATCCTACAGGGGATCGCAATCAGCCCCAGCATTTT. Its protein is CASSQDPTGDRNQPQHF.

The chain uses TRBV28 and TRBJ1-5; weak D call: TRBD1 (5 bases). V was pared by 5 bases and J by 2 bases, with 13 bases between. From germline, CDR1 is MDHEN and CDR2 SYDVKM. This CDR3 has 15 amino acids. This CDR3 reads CASSHRGKGNQPQHF. The CDR3 DNA is TGTGCCAGCAGTCATCGGGGGAAGGGCAATCAGCCCCAGCATTTT.

This clone appeared a single time. In the same sample, other DNA sequences code for this CDR3. The chain has TRBV11-2 and TRBJ1-1; tentative D call: TRBD1 (5 bases). V was shortened by 1 base and J by 2 bases, with 8 bases between the two germline ends. In germline, CDR1 is SGHAT, CDR2 FQNNGV. The CDR3 spans 14 residues. The CDR3 DNA reads TGTGCCAGCAGCTTAGGAGACAGAAACACTGAAGCTTTCTTT. This codes for CASSLGDRNTEAFF.

This clone has a single count. The chain couples TRBV5-1 to TRBJ2-5; possible D gene TRBD1, 6 bases. This CDR3 is built from 14 residues. Looked up from germline, CDR1 is SGHRS and CDR2 is YFSETQ. Trimming left V 4 bases short and J 1 base short, with 11 bases between. The CDR3: CASSLEDSQETQYF. In nucleotides, the CDR3 is TGCGCCAGCAGCCTCGAGGACAGCCAAGAGACCCAGTACTTC.

V is TRBV24-1 and J is TRBJ2-1; 7 positions match TRBD1. The V and J ends lost 1 base and 7 bases, in that order; junction bases with no gene match: 6. Per the germline V gene, CDR1 is KGHDR and CDR2 is SFDVKD. The CDR3 extends over 15 amino acids. CDR3 nucleotides: TGTGCCACCAGTGATTTAGACAGGGTGGTAAATGAGCAGTTCTTC. This codes for CATSDLDRVVNEQFF.

The chain has TRBV5-5 and TRBJ1-2, with TRBD1 matching over 11 bases. V lost 4 bases, J lost 1 base, and 3 bases stayed unmatched. Germline CDR1 and CDR2: SGHKS and YYEKEE (reference sequence). The CDR3 totals 15 residues. Here the CDR3 reads CASSRGTGGNYGYTF. The CDR3 DNA sequence: TGTGCCAGCAGCAGAGGGACAGGGGGTAACTATGGCTACACCTTC. The entire variable domain, with the rest obtained from reference TRBV5-5 and TRBJ1-2, is as follows: DAGVTQSPTHLIKTRGQQVTLRCSPISGHKSVSWYQQVLGQGPQFIFQYYEKEERGRGNFPDRFSARQFPNYSSELNVNALLLGDSALYLCASSRGTGGNYGYTFGSGTRLTVV.

This chain joins TRBV27 and TRBJ1-5; D might be TRBD1 (6 bases). Germline values: CDR1 MNHEY, CDR2 SMNVEV (reference sequence). This CDR3 contains 15 residues. Trimming left V 8 bases short and J 0 bases short, with 14 bases between. The CDR3 DNA reads TGTGCCAGCCGTGCCCGGGACACTAGCAATCAGCCCCAGCATTTT. It is translated as CASRARDTSNQPQHF.

The chain employs TRBV2 and TRBJ1-2, with D hard to call. Deletions cut 6 bases from V and 8 bases from J, with 10 bases between. The CDR3 runs 11 residues. CDR1 is SNHLY and CDR2 is FYNNEI in the germline V gene. The CDR3 sequence is CASRKETGYTF. CDR3 sequence (DNA): TGTGCCAGCAGGAAGGAGACGGGCTACACCTTC.

The chain is built from TRBV7-6 and TRBJ2-2, with 12 positions matching TRBD1. CDR1 is SGHVS, CDR2 FNYEAQ, per germline. This CDR3 spans 16 amino acids. V dropped 6 bases and J dropped 3; count of bases not matched to a gene: 5. The CDR3 sequence is CASSLGTGGDTGELFF. Written as DNA, the CDR3 is TGTGCCAGCAGTCTCGGGACAGGGGGCGACACCGGGGAGCTGTTTTTT.

The chain is built from TRBV10-1 and TRBJ1-4; D perhaps matches TRBD1 (6 bases). There are 13 residues in the CDR3. Deletions cut 8 bases from V and 8 bases from J, with 15 bases between. CDR1 is WNHNN, CDR2 SYGVQD, per germline (reference sequence). For the CDR3, the DNA is TGCGCCAGCTCTCCGGACAGCCGCGAAAAACTGTTTTTT. It is translated as CASSPDSREKLFF.

The chain combines TRBV27 with TRBJ2-5, with 8 nucleotides matching TRBD1. Germline V gene data show CDR1 as MNHEY and CDR2 as SMNVEV (reference sequence). Trimming took 4 bases from V and 5 from J; bases not matched to a gene: 12. The CDR3 consists of 16 residues. The CDR3 spells CASSYHHQGAGETQYF. The DNA for the CDR3 is TGTGCCAGCAGTTATCATCACCAGGGGGCGGGTGAGACCCAGTACTTC.

This clone was counted a few times. The rearrangement uses TRBV6-4 and TRBJ1-1; D is unclear. The CDR3 consists of 12 residues. The germline V gene has CDR1 MRHNA and CDR2 SNTAGT. With 10 bases removed from V and 7 bases from J, the gap between germline ends came to 16 bases. CDR3 residues: CATQKEGGEAFF. DNA for the CDR3: TGTGCCACCCAGAAGGAGGGTGGTGAAGCTTTCTTT.

The chain employs TRBV25-1 and TRBJ1-1; D is unresolved. The CDR3 length is 14 residues. Trimming left V 3 bases short and J 4 bases short, with 12 bases between. Germline assignment: CDR1 MGHDK and CDR2 SYGVNS. The DNA of the CDR3 is TGTGCCAGCAGTGAGTCGCAAACAACCACTGAAGCTTTCTTT. Amino acid sequence: CASSESQTTTEAFF.

The chain is built from TRBV19 and TRBJ2-7; maybe TRBD1 (6 bases). Looked up from germline, CDR1 is LNHDA and CDR2 is SQIVND (reference sequence). The CDR3 length is 15 residues. V lost 5 bases and J 5 bases, leaving 19 bases between the germline ends. The CDR3 DNA reads as TGTGCCAGTAGTCGAAGGGCAGGGGAATCTGACGAGCAGTACTTC. Translation: CASSRRAGESDEQYF.

CDR3 sequence reads: CASSGVLGEKLFF. CDR3 bases: TGTGCCAGTTCGGGGGTGCTGGGGGAAAAACTGTTTTTT. This chain uses TRBV19 with TRBJ1-4, with D maybe TRBD1 (5 bases). Deletions cut 8 bases from V and 8 bases from J, with 15 bases between. The V gene's germline CDR1 is LNHDA and CDR2 SQIVND (reference sequence). This CDR3 is 13 amino acids long.

As regards this clone: Other DNA sequences of this sample code for an identical CDR3. V and J are TRBV12-3 or TRBV12-4 and TRBJ1-5; possible D gene TRBD1, 5 bases. The germline V and J ends were trimmed by 3 bases and 5 bases, with 8 bases remaining between them. The CDR3 length is 13 residues. In DNA form, the CDR3 reads TGTGCCAGCAGTTTGGGGGGGTATCAGCCCCAGCATTTT. Its protein product is CASSLGGYQPQHF.

This clone appeared a single time. This rearrangement joins TRBV4-1 to TRBJ2-5; TRBD2 matches at 8 bases. The CDR3 loop spans 18 amino acids. Germline V CDR1 and CDR2: MGHRA, YSYEKL. Germline trimming cut 0 bases from V and 2 bases from J; bases unmatched to any gene: 11. The CDR3 nucleotides are TGCGCCAGCAGCCAAGATCAGACATCTAGCGGGCGGCAAGAGACCCAGTACTTC. Encoded protein: CASSQDQTSSGRQETQYF.

The gene calls are TRBV27 and TRBJ1-5; the match to TRBD1 covers 8 bases. Trimming cost V 10 bases and J 4 bases; bases outside gene matches: 15. The CDR3 covers 16 residues. Germline CDR1 and CDR2: MNHEY and SMNVEV (reference sequence). The chain's CDR3 is CATSQGRGPSNQPQHF. The CDR3, as DNA: TGTGCCACTTCCCAAGGCAGGGGGCCTAGTAATCAGCCCCAGCATTTT.

The chain recombines TRBV5-4 with TRBJ2-6; 7 nucleotides agree with TRBD2. The ends lost 6 bases at V and 4 bases at J; junction bases unmatched: 7. The germline V gene encodes CDR1 SGHNT and CDR2 YYREEE (reference sequence). The CDR3 consists of 15 residues. The CDR3 here is CASIPRGDGANVLTF. CDR3 coding DNA: TGTGCCAGCATCCCACGGGGGGACGGGGCCAACGTCCTGACTTTC. The whole variable domain, filled in from reference TRBV5-4 and TRBJ2-6, reads ETGVTQSPTHLIKTRGQQVTLRCSSQSGHNTVSWYQQALGQGPQFIFQYYREEENGRGNFPPRFSGLQFPNYSSELNVNALELDDSALYLCASIPRGDGANVLTFGAGSRLTVL.